The next 5 T cell receptor beta chains were all read from a single sample in a study of shared clonotypes between healthy human individuals. TCRdb keeps only in-frame clones here, not all; method: immunoSEQ multiplex PCR. The table records more than 2,000,000 clones, approximately 93% of them present only once. Sequenced material: naive CD4+ T cells from PBMCs. Subset defined: CD45RA+ positively selected. The receptors shown here come from a man younger than 35 in good health. Some clones in this sample may be carry-over from other donors' samples.

CDR3 amino acids: CASSPAARSSRRYGYTF. DNA of the CDR3: TGTGCCAGCTCACCAGCGGCCAGGTCCTCACGGCGCTATGGCTACACCTTC. This chain links TRBV18 with TRBJ1-2; D unclear. This CDR3 has 17 amino acids. Germline V CDR1 and CDR2: KGHSH, LQKENI. V gave up 2 bases and J gave up 4 bases, with 20 bases separating them.

The V and J genes are TRBV10-1 and TRBJ1-4; 9 nucleotides match TRBD1. CDR1 and CDR2 from the germline V gene are WNHNN and SYGVQD (reference sequence). Losses at the gene ends were 3 bases for V and 6 bases for J; bases not matched to a gene: 2. The CDR3 length is 14 residues. The DNA of the CDR3 is TGCGCCAGCAGTGAAAGGACAGGGGATGAAAAACTGTTTTTT. Protein sequence: CASSERTGDEKLFF.

This chain connects TRBV7-2 to TRBJ2-1, with 9 positions matching TRBD2. After removal of 5 bases from V and 7 bases from J, the junction contained 15 bases not matched to a gene. Germline CDR1 reads SGHTA; CDR2 reads FQGNSA. This CDR3 is built from 17 residues. The CDR3 DNA follows: TGTGCCAGCAGCCGGGGGAGCGGGAGGCCCCGGAGAAATGAGCAGTTCTTC. It codes for CASSRGSGRPRRNEQFF.

The chain links TRBV5-6 to TRBJ2-7; possible D gene TRBD1, 6 bases. The germline gives CDR1 SGHDT, CDR2 YYEEEE. This CDR3 region has 14 residues. V shed 4 bases and J shed 2 bases, with 13 bases lying between them. CDR3 in DNA: TGTGCCAGCAGCCGGGCGGCAGGGGCCTACGAGCAGTACTTC. Amino acids: CASSRAAGAYEQYF.

The rearrangement uses TRBV9 and TRBJ1-1; 11 positions agree with TRBD1. In germline, CDR1 is SGDLS, CDR2 YYNGEE. The CDR3 totals 14 residues. With V trimmed by 3 bases and J by 4 bases, 2 bases remained unmatched. CDR3 nucleotide sequence: TGTGCCAGCAGCGGGGGGACAGGGGGCACTGAAGCTTTCTTT. This codes for CASSGGTGGTEAFF.